This T cell receptor beta chain was obtained from a study of blood T cell repertoires in COVID-19. Study as a whole: Whether acute or convalescent, the COVID-19 samples came from the United States, Italy and Spain.

Germline loops: CDR1 MRHNA, CDR2 SNTAGT. Between the trimmed V and J ends, which lost 3 bases and 1 base, there was a span of 8 bases. This CDR3 comprises 14 residues. Authors' data handling: Nucleated cell number was recorded as an estimate derived from reference gene primer amplification. Method: immunoSEQ multiplex PCR; TCRdb's copy keeps in-frame clones and lacks some. The V and J calls and clone size are taken from that table; D and trimming were inferred from the DNA. The sample shows tens of thousands of clones, 88% of them seen only once. The sample consisted of peripheral blood. The sequence derives from a middle-aged man with active COVID-19. J is TRBJ2-3 and V is TRBV6-4; no clear D. The CDR3 here is CASSEGLRTDTQYF. CDR3 in DNA: TGTGCCAGCAGTGAGGGCTTACGCACAGATACGCAGTATTTT.